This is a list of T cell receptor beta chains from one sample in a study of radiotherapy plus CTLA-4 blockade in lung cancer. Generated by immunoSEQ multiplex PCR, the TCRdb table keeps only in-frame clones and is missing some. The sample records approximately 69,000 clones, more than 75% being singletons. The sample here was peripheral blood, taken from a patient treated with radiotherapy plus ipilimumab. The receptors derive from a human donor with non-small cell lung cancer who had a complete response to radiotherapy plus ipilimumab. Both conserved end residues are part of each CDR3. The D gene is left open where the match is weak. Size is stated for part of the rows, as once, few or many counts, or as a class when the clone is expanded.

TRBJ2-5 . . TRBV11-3 TGTGCCAGCGGTGCAGGGGAACAAGAGACCCAGTACTTC CASGAGEQETQYF
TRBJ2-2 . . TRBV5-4 TGTGCCAGCACCGCAAGGGGCTCCTTAGGGGCCGGGGAGCTGTTTTTT CASTARGSLGAGELFF
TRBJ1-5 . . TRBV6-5 TGTGCCAGCAGTTACCGGCCGGGCAATCAGCCCCAGCATTTT CASSYRPGNQPQHF
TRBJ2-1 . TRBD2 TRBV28 TGTGCCAGCAGTTTGACTAGCGTGGGCAGCAATGAGCAGTTCTTC CASSLTSVGSNEQFF
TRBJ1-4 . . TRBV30 TGTGCCTGGAGAGGCAGGGATAATGAAAAACTGTTTTTT CAWRGRDNEKLFF
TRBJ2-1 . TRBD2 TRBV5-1 TGCGCCAGCAGCTTGGTTAGCGGGAGGGATTACAATGAGCAGTTCTTC CASSLVSGRDYNEQFF
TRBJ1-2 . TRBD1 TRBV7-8 TGTGCCAGCAGCCAAGGACAGGAGACATTAGTTATCCGTACGATTGGCTACACCTTC CASSQGQETLVIRTIGYTF
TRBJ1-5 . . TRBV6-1 TGTGCCAGCAGGGGGACACAAGATCAGCCCCAGCATTTT CASRGTQDQPQHF
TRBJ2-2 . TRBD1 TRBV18 TGTGCCAGCTCACGGACCTCGGACAGGGCCACCGGGGAGCTGTTTTTT CASSRTSDRATGELFF
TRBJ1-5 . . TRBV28 TGTGCCAGCAGTTTCCCCGGGGGTTTCTATAGCAATCAGCCCCAGCATTTT CASSFPGGFYSNQPQHF
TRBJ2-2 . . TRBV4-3 TGCGCCAGCAGCCAAGGGCGGCACACCGGGGAGCTGTTTTTT CASSQGRHTGELFF
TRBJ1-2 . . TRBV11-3 TGTGCCAGCAGCTTAGAGACAGCGGACTATGGCTACACCTTC CASSLETADYGYTF
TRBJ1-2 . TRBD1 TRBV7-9 TGTGCCAGCAGCCCTACCTGGACAGGGGGCGCTTTCAATGGCTACACCTTC CASSPTWTGGAFNGYTF
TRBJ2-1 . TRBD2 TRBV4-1 TGCGCCAGCAGCCAAGTTAGCCTTAGTTGGCTAGCGGGACCCGACTATGAGCAGTTCTTC CASSQVSLSWLAGPDYEQFF
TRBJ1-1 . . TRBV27 TGTGCCAGCAAGAAGACTCTGAACACTGAAGCTTTCTTT CASKKTLNTEAFF
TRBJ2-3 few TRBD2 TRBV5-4 TGTGCCAGCAGGAACAGCGGGAGGGGAGCAGATACGCAGTATTTT CASRNSGRGADTQYF
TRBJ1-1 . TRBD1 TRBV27 TGTGCCAGCAGCTCCCGCCGCTTCGTTAGGACAGGGCCCACTGAAGCTTTCTTT CASSSRRFVRTGPTEAFF
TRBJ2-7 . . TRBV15 TGTGCCACCAGCAGGGCGAACGACAGGAACGAGCAGTACTTC CATSRANDRNEQYF
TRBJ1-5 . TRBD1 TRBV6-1 TGTGCCAGCAGTGAACAGCCGGGACAGGCTTCTCAGCCCCAGCATTTT CASSEQPGQASQPQHF
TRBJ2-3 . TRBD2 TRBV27 TGTGCCAGCAGAAGGTCGACTAGCGGGAGAGATACGCAGTATTTT CASRRSTSGRDTQYF
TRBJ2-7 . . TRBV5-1 TGCGCCAGCAGCTTGGGGGTGGATCGGTACTTC CASSLGVDRYF
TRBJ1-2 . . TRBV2 TGTGCCAGCAAGGGTACAACGGGACCCTATGGCTACACCTTC CASKGTTGPYGYTF
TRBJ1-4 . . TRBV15 TGTGCCACCAGCAGAGATACCGGGCCGGAAAATGAAAAACTGTTTTTT CATSRDTGPENEKLFF
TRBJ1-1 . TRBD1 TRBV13 TGTGCCAGCAGCTTCGAACCTGCGGCAGGGGGCGGCACTGAAGCTTTCTTT CASSFEPAAGGGTEAFF
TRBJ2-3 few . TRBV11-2 TGTGCCAGCAGCTTAGATCACGAAGATACGCAGTATTTT CASSLDHEDTQYF
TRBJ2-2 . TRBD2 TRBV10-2 TGCGCCAGCAGGAGGACTAGCGGGGTGAACACCGGGGAGCTGTTTTTT CASRRTSGVNTGELFF
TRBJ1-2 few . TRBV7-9 TGTGCCAGCACCGGCGCGGATAGGGGAGACTATGGCTACACCTTC CASTGADRGDYGYTF
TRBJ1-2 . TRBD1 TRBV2 TGTGCCAGCAGCGTCACAGGGGCTCAAATATATGGCTACACCTTC CASSVTGAQIYGYTF
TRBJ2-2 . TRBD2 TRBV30 TGTGCCAGCCGGACTAGCCAGGCCGGGGAGCTGTTTTTT CASRTSQAGELFF
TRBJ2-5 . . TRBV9 TGTGCCAGCAGCGCCGATTGGGAGACCCAGTACTTC CASSADWETQYF
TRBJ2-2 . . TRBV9 TGTGCCAGCAGCGTAGCTTCCGGGGGTCACGGGGAGCTGTTTTTT CASSVASGGHGELFF
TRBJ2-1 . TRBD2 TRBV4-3 TGCGCCAGCAGCCAATCACCGACCGGGACTACGCCAAACAATGAGCAGTTCTTC CASSQSPTGTTPNNEQFF
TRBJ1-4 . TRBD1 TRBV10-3 TGTGCCATCAGTGACCCCGGGACAGGGGCGTTTAATGAAAAACTGTTTTTT CAISDPGTGAFNEKLFF
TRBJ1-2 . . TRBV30 TGTGCCTGGAGTCCCGCGGGGGGGCGAACTATTAGGGGCTACACCTTC CAWSPAGGRTIRGYTF
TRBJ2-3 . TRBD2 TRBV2 TGTGCCAGCAGCAGTTCGGGACTACGAGGCACAGATACGCAGTATTTT CASSSSGLRGTDTQYF
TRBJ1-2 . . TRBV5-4 TGTGCCAGCAGCTTGGATGGCAGAAGAGGATACACCTTC CASSLDGRRGYTF
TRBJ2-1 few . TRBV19 TGTGCCAGTAGTATCAGGTCGGGAACCTACAATGAGCAGTTCTTC CASSIRSGTYNEQFF
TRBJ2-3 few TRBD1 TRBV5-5 TGTGCCAGCAGCTTGGTGAACAGGGGGACAGATACGCAGTATTTT CASSLVNRGTDTQYF
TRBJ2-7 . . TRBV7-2 TGTGCCAGCAGCCCAGGCTCCTACGAGCAGTACTTC CASSPGSYEQYF
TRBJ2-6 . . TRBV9 TGTGCCAGCAGCGTAGTAGGGGGAACCTCTGGGGCCAACGTCCTGACTTTC CASSVVGGTSGANVLTF
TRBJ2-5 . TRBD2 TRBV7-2 TGTGCCAGCAGCTTTAGCCCACCTGCTAGCGGGGGGCAGAGGACCCAGTACTTC CASSFSPPASGGQRTQYF
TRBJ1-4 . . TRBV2 TGTGCCAGCAGTGGGTGGTTGACTAATGAAAAACTGTTTTTT CASSGWLTNEKLFF
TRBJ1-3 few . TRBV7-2 TGTGCCAGCAGTCCAGTGAGCACTGGAAACACCATATATTTT CASSPVSTGNTIYF
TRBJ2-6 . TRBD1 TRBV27 TGTGCCAGCAGTCCGCCCGGGACAGCTGGGGCCAACGTCCTGACTTTC CASSPPGTAGANVLTF
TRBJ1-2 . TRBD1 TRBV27 TGTGCCAGCAGTTCCGAAGGCAGGGGGCAATATGGCTACACCTTC CASSSEGRGQYGYTF
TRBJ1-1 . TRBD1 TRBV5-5 TGTGCCAGCAGCCCGGGGACAGGGGACACTGAAGCTTTCTTT CASSPGTGDTEAFF
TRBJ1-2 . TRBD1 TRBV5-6 TGTGCCAGCAGCTTGGTCCAGGGGGCTGGGGGCTACACCTTC CASSLVQGAGGYTF
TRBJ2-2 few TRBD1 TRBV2 TGTGCCAGCAGTGGGGACAGGGGCGACACCGGGGAGCTGTTTTTT CASSGDRGDTGELFF